What follows are 32 T cell receptor beta chains derived from one specimen sequenced in a study of OX40 agonist ivuxolimab in advanced cancers. The library was produced with the immunoSEQ multiplex PCR assay. Sourced from immuneACCESS, this table was stored by TCRdb with only in-frame sequences that have V and J called. A share of the clones is absent; for the studies checked, an unresolved V gene accounts for under half, and the remainder has no known explanation. Recorded for this sample are about 41,000 clones; around four fifths of them occurred a single time. 2.5% to 3% of the sample is taken by the ten largest. This specimen was CD4+ or CD8+ T cells sorted from blood, taken in a trial of the OX40 agonist ivuxolimab. The receptors originated from an adult with an advanced solid tumor such as melanoma, head and neck, liver or kidney cancer.

The chain joins TRBV4-2 to TRBJ2-1; D call uncertain. Per germline, CDR1 LGHNA and CDR2 YNFKEQ. The CDR3 loop spans 14 amino acids. Trimming took off 6 bases at V and 7 bases at J, with 16 bases between the two ends. The CDR3, as DNA: TGTGCCAGCAGACAAAGGATAGGATTGAATGAGCAGTTCTTC. Protein: CASRQRIGLNEQFF.

The V gene is TRBV5-6, the J gene TRBJ2-5; D might be TRBD1 or TRBD2, each matching 5 bases. This CDR3 has 15 residues. Trimming stripped 6 bases from V and 5 bases from J, with 20 bases between. Germline CDR1 and CDR2: SGHDT and YYEEEE. CDR3 in DNA: TGTGCCAGCAACCAGCTGGGGGAGATCGGGGAGACCCAGTACTTC. Protein sequence: CASNQLGEIGETQYF.

This chain links TRBV29-1 with TRBJ2-7; weak D call: TRBD1 (6 bases). The CDR3 length is 13 residues. V dropped 5 bases and J dropped 1 base, with 12 bases sitting between them. Germline V gene lookup returns CDR1 SQVTM and CDR2 ANQGSEA. For the CDR3, the DNA is TGCAGCGTTTCCCGACAGGCATCCTACGAGCAGTACTTC. Protein sequence: CSVSRQASYEQYF.

The V and J genes are TRBV28 and TRBJ1-4; TRBD1 aligns across 7 bases. This CDR3 region has 14 residues. Per germline, CDR1 MDHEN and CDR2 SYDVKM. Losses at the gene ends were 6 bases for V and 9 bases for J; bases not matched to a gene: 10. In DNA, the CDR3 is TGTGCCAGCAGGGTCCAGGGGGGAGGACAAAAACTGTTTTTT. Protein: CASRVQGGGQKLFF.

The chain is built from TRBV4-3 and TRBJ2-3; TRBD2 matches at 7 bases. The trim removed 1 base at V and 4 bases at J, leaving 2 bases unmatched. CDR1 and CDR2 from the germline V gene are LGHNA and YSLEER. CDR3 length: 14 residues. CDR3 sequence: CASSQGAGPDTQYF. For the CDR3, the DNA is TGCGCCAGCAGCCAAGGAGCGGGACCAGATACGCAGTATTTT.

J is TRBJ2-7 and V is TRBV19, with 10 bases matching TRBD2. This CDR3 spans 16 amino acids. V trimming: 5 bases; J trimming: 6 bases; junction bases outside the gene matches: 13. The germline V gene has CDR1 LNHDA and CDR2 SQIVND (reference sequence). CDR3 coding DNA: TGTGCCAGTAGTCTCAAGCTAGCGGGAGCTCGGGGCGAGCAGTACTTC. Residues: CASSLKLAGARGEQYF.

This clone has just a few counts. V is TRBV9 and J is TRBJ2-2; unclear D gene. Germline V lookup: CDR1 SGDLS, CDR2 YYNGEE. Trimming left V 4 bases short and J 5 bases short, with 9 bases between. The CDR3 loop spans 13 amino acids. CDR3 coding DNA: TGTGCCAGCAGCCAAGACCCAACCGGGGAGCTGTTTTTT. This sequence encodes CASSQDPTGELFF. The full variable domain, its missing parts supplied by reference TRBV9 and TRBJ2-2, is DSGVTQTPKHLITATGQRVTLRCSPRSGDLSVYWYQQSLDQGLQFLIQYYNGEERAKGNILERFSAQQFPDLHSELNLSSLELGDSALYFCASSQDPTGELFFGEGSRLTVL.

The chain recombines TRBV7-2 with TRBJ1-2, with 7 bases matching TRBD1. Losses at the gene ends were 2 bases for V and 8 bases for J; bases not matched to a gene: 5. The CDR3 is made up of 13 amino acids. Per germline, CDR1 SGHTA and CDR2 FQGNSA. The CDR3 nucleotides read TGTGCCAGCAGCTTATCCCCACAGGGGGGCTACACCTTC. It codes for CASSLSPQGGYTF.

V is TRBV4-1 and J is TRBJ1-1; TRBD1 matches at 7 bases. V lost 1 base, J lost 1 base, and 3 bases stayed unmatched. The CDR3 length is 15 residues. CDR1 is MGHRA, CDR2 YSYEKL, per germline. DNA for the CDR3: TGCGCCAGCAGCCAAGTGCACAGGGGGAACACTGAAGCTTTCTTT. Amino acids: CASSQVHRGNTEAFF.

The chain uses TRBV7-9 and TRBJ1-3, with D possibly being TRBD1 (6 bases). Germline values: CDR1 SEHNR, CDR2 FQNEAQ (reference sequence). The CDR3 spans 14 residues. V shed 11 bases and J shed 1 base, with 15 bases lying between them. The chain's CDR3 is CASALTGSGNTIYF. The CDR3 nucleotides read TGTGCCTCTGCCCTCACAGGGTCTGGAAACACCATATATTTT.

This chain links TRBV30 with TRBJ2-7; no definite D call. Looked up from germline, CDR1 is GTSNPN and CDR2 is SVGIG (reference sequence). The CDR3 is made up of 11 amino acids. Trimming cost V 3 bases and J 6 bases, with 9 bases left between them. Here the CDR3 reads CAWSGFSEQYF. The DNA for the CDR3 is TGTGCCTGGAGCGGTTTCAGCGAGCAGTACTTC. Variable domain in full (rest from reference TRBV30 and TRBJ2-7): SQTIHQWPATLVQPVGSPLSLECTVEGTSNPNLYWYRQAAGRGLQLLFYSVGIGQISSEVPQNLSASRPQDRQFILSSKKLLLSDSGFYLCAWSGFSEQYFGPGTRLTVT.

This clone occurred a few times. The V call is TRBV6-5, the J call TRBJ1-2; 9 bases are a match to TRBD1. Germline values: CDR1 MNHEY, CDR2 SVGAGI. This CDR3 is 15 amino acids long. Trimming removed 6 bases from V and 4 bases from J; junction bases left unmatched: 9. The CDR3 sequence is CASRMTGTGSYGYTF. The CDR3 DNA follows: TGTGCCAGCAGGATGACCGGGACAGGGAGCTATGGCTACACCTTC.

The chain links TRBV2 to TRBJ1-2, with D uncertain. CDR1 is SNHLY, CDR2 FYNNEI, per germline. The CDR3 contains 14 residues. With 8 bases removed from V and 7 bases from J, the gap between germline ends came to 20 bases. The CDR3 sequence: CASYSWWPRFGYTF. CDR3 coding DNA: TGTGCCAGCTACTCCTGGTGGCCCCGCTTTGGCTACACCTTC.

This clone was recorded a few times. V usage is TRBV29-1 and J usage is TRBJ2-7, with TRBD2 identical over 7 bases. The germline gives CDR1 SQVTM, CDR2 ANQGSEA. The CDR3 has 16 residues. V lost 4 bases, J lost 3 bases, and 15 bases stayed unmatched. CDR3 amino acids: CSVAPPGTKGLYEQYF. DNA of the CDR3: TGCAGCGTTGCCCCACCAGGGACTAAGGGACTCTACGAGCAGTACTTC.

V usage is TRBV5-4 and J usage is TRBJ2-6, with D perhaps matching TRBD1 (7 bases). The ends were cut back, 4 bases at V and 0 bases at J, with 11 bases in the middle. The CDR3 has 16 amino acids. Germline V lookup: CDR1 SGHNT, CDR2 YYREEE (reference sequence). The CDR3 sequence is CASSPGGLSGANVLTF. The CDR3 nucleotides read TGTGCCAGCAGCCCAGGGGGACTCTCTGGGGCCAACGTCCTGACTTTC.

The chain uses TRBV5-1 and TRBJ1-4; the D gene is possibly TRBD1 (6 bases). Germline-derived CDR1 and CDR2 are SGHRS and YFSETQ. V lost 7 bases, J lost 7 bases, and 11 bases lay in between. The CDR3 has 12 amino acids. CDR3 in DNA: TGCGCCAGCCAGGGGATCGGTGAAAAACTGTTTTTT. Translated: CASQGIGEKLFF.

The chain combines TRBV19 with TRBJ1-3; TRBD1 is a possible D gene (5 bases). The ends were cut back, 6 bases at V and 4 bases at J, with 16 bases in the middle. Per germline, CDR1 LNHDA and CDR2 SQIVND (reference sequence). CDR3 length: 15 residues. The CDR3: CASRVSGVGGNTIYF. DNA of the CDR3: TGTGCCAGTAGGGTGTCGGGGGTCGGCGGAAACACCATATATTTT.

The rearrangement joins TRBV15 to TRBJ1-5, with D possibly TRBD1 on 6 matching bases. The CDR3 extends over 17 amino acids. Germline lookup yields CDR1 LNHNV and CDR2 YYDKDF (reference sequence). V lost 0 bases and J 2 bases, leaving 14 bases between the germline ends. The CDR3 bases are TGTGCCACCAGCAGAGATCGGGGGGGCTGGGGCAATCAGCCCCAGCATTTT. It encodes CATSRDRGGWGNQPQHF.

The chain links TRBV7-9 to TRBJ2-5, with D unclear. V was shortened by 8 bases and J by 3 bases, with 16 bases between the two germline ends. The CDR3 length is 14 residues. Germline CDR1 is SEHNR and CDR2 is FQNEAQ (reference sequence). CDR3 nucleotide sequence: TGTGCCAGCGCCTTATTCATCTTGAAAGAGACCCAGTACTTC. Its translation is CASALFILKETQYF.

The chain carries TRBV6-1 and TRBJ2-1; D is perhaps TRBD2 (6 bases). Germline values: CDR1 MNHNS, CDR2 SASEGT. The CDR3 extends over 13 amino acids. V was trimmed by 4 bases and J by 10 bases, leaving 14 bases between them. The chain's CDR3 is CASSGSGGGEQFF. For the CDR3, the DNA is TGTGCCAGCAGTGGTTCCGGGGGAGGCGAGCAGTTCTTC.

This clone was recorded a few times. The chain joins TRBV6-1 to TRBJ1-1, with TRBD1 matching 10 bases. CDR3 size: 14 residues. CDR1 is MNHNS, CDR2 SASEGT, per germline. J lost 6 bases, V lost 4 bases, and 5 bases had no gene match. CDR3 sequence reads: CASSAGTGVSEAFF. The CDR3 DNA sequence: TGTGCCAGCAGTGCCGGGACAGGGGTTTCTGAAGCTTTCTTT.

The sample holds one count of this clone. V and J are TRBV28 and TRBJ2-1, with D perhaps matching TRBD2 (6 bases). V gave up 6 bases and J gave up 4 bases, with 28 bases separating them. The CDR3 is made up of 19 amino acids. CDR1 and CDR2 from the germline V gene are MDHEN and SYDVKM. The CDR3 loop reads CASSRRRRDSRIPYNEQFF. The CDR3 coding sequence is TGTGCCAGCAGCCGGCGGCGGAGGGACTCCAGGATCCCTTACAATGAGCAGTTCTTC.

This chain connects TRBV19 to TRBJ1-2; a weak D match, TRBD1 (6 bases). With 7 bases removed from V and 5 bases from J, the gap between germline ends came to 17 bases. Germline V gives CDR1 LNHDA, CDR2 SQIVND (reference sequence). CDR3 size: 14 residues. CDR3 region: CASTLRRGGYGYTF. In DNA form, the CDR3 reads TGTGCCAGTACCCTACGGCGAGGGGGGTATGGCTACACCTTC.

This clone appeared a few times. The chain uses TRBV30 and TRBJ1-1, with 8 positions matching TRBD1. The CDR3 contains 14 residues. Germline-derived CDR1 and CDR2 are GTSNPN and SVGIG (reference sequence). With V trimmed by 3 bases and J by 5 bases, 8 bases remained unmatched. CDR3: CAWRTGVGRTEAFF. In DNA, the CDR3 is TGTGCCTGGAGGACAGGGGTAGGTCGAACTGAAGCTTTCTTT.

This clone has only one observation. The chain combines TRBV6-4 with TRBJ2-1; 10 bases map to TRBD2. The CDR3 sequence is 15 residues long. V shed 5 bases, J shed 4 bases, and the junction held 5 bases outside the gene matches. Germline V CDR1 and CDR2: MRHNA, SNTAGT. CDR3 sequence (DNA): TGTGCCAGCAGTACCCGGACTAGCGGTTACAATGAGCAGTTCTTC. This sequence encodes CASSTRTSGYNEQFF.

V gene TRBV30 combines with J gene TRBJ2-3; possibly TRBD1 or TRBD2 for D (5 bases each). V dropped 1 base and J dropped 3 bases, with 14 bases sitting between them. The CDR3 spans 15 residues. Germline V CDR1 and CDR2: GTSNPN, SVGIG (reference sequence). The CDR3 is CAWSAGLHSTDTQYF. CDR3 in DNA: TGTGCCTGGAGTGCGGGGCTCCACTCTACAGATACGCAGTATTTT.

The chain has TRBV7-2 and TRBJ2-7; the D gene could be TRBD1 or TRBD2 (5 bases each). The CDR3 consists of 14 residues. V was shortened by 4 bases and J by 8 bases, with 18 bases between the two germline ends. Germline CDR1 is SGHTA and CDR2 is FQGNSA. The CDR3 DNA reads TGTGCCAGCAGCTCGATGGGACCGGGTCGGAAGCAGTACTTC. The encoded protein is CASSSMGPGRKQYF. The whole variable domain, remainder taken from reference TRBV7-2 and TRBJ2-7, is GAGVSQSPSNKVTEKGKDVELRCDPISGHTALYWYRQSLGQGLEFLIYFQGNSAPDKSGLPSDRFSAERTGGSVSTLTIQRTQQEDSAVYLCASSSMGPGRKQYFGPGTRLTVT.

The chain recombines TRBV5-1 with TRBJ1-4, with D unresolved. Germline V gene lookup returns CDR1 SGHRS and CDR2 YFSETQ. Trimming shortened V by 7 bases and J by 3 bases, and 19 bases separated the two germline ends. The CDR3 is 16 residues long. Written as DNA, the CDR3 is TGCGCCAGCGGTTCCGAAGAGGGCAGTTCTAATGAAAAACTGTTTTTT. It codes for CASGSEEGSSNEKLFF.

The chain carries TRBV9 and TRBJ2-5; no firm D call. Germline V gives CDR1 SGDLS, CDR2 YYNGEE. The CDR3 is 15 residues long. Trimming removed 1 base at V and 5 bases at J, with 15 bases between. CDR3 nucleotides: TGTGCCAGCAGCGTAAGGCCCACTTCCGGGGAGACCCAGTACTTC. Protein sequence: CASSVRPTSGETQYF.

This clone appeared a few times. The chain couples TRBV30 to TRBJ1-1; D perhaps matches TRBD1 (5 bases). Germline lookup yields CDR1 GTSNPN and CDR2 SVGIG (reference sequence). The V end lost 5 bases, the J end lost 7 bases, and 20 bases lay between the germline ends. CDR3 length: 14 residues. The CDR3 is CAWAPMPGGVEAFF. The CDR3 DNA reads as TGTGCCTGGGCCCCCATGCCGGGGGGAGTTGAAGCTTTCTTT.

This clone showed up just once. The J gene is TRBJ2-7, the V gene TRBV6-5, with D possibly called TRBD1 or TRBD2 (5 bases each). V was trimmed by 8 bases and J by 12 bases, leaving 20 bases between them. CDR3 length: 12 residues. CDR1 and CDR2 from the germline V gene are MNHEY and SVGAGI. The CDR3, as DNA: TGTGCCAGCGCCCCACCTTCTTCGGGGCTGTACTTC. It yields the protein CASAPPSSGLYF.

The genes are TRBV18 and TRBJ1-3; no firm D call. Germline V gene lookup returns CDR1 KGHSH and CDR2 LQKENI. Trimming stripped 6 bases from V and 8 bases from J, with 11 bases between. CDR3 size: 12 residues. The CDR3 DNA reads as TGTGCCAGCTCTCCGGTAGGAGACACCATATATTTT. Protein: CASSPVGDTIYF. The whole variable domain, filled in from reference TRBV18 and TRBJ1-3, reads NAGVMQNPRHLVRRRGQEARLRCSPMKGHSHVYWYRQLPEEGLKFMVYLQKENIIDESGMPKERFSAEFPKEGPSILRIQQVVRGDSAAYFCASSPVGDTIYFGEGSWLTVV.